Shown below are 26 T cell receptor beta chains from a single sample sequenced in a study of shared clonotypes between healthy human individuals. TCRdb's table, derived via immunoSEQ multiplex PCR, lists solely in-frame clones and lacks some. The sample lists fewer than 850,000 clones, about two thirds occurring once. The source material was memory CD4+ T cells sorted from blood. As to subset: CD45RA-negative fraction. These receptors were obtained from a woman aged 30 to 39 in good health.

The rearrangement joins TRBV6-1 to TRBJ2-2; possibly TRBD2 for D (7 bases). V was clipped by 6 bases and J by 4 bases, with 15 bases between them. Germline-derived CDR1 and CDR2 are MNHNS and SASEGT. CDR3 length: 15 residues. The CDR3 DNA sequence: TGTGCCAGCAGGAAGGGGGGGACGGCCACCGGGGAGCTGTTTTTT. As protein: CASRKGGTATGELFF.

The chain carries TRBV11-1 and TRBJ2-2; 12 bases map to TRBD1. Germline V gives CDR1 SGHAT, CDR2 FQDESV (reference sequence). With 5 bases clipped from V and 5 bases from J, the junction kept 6 bases outside the gene matches. The CDR3 covers 16 residues. The CDR3 coding sequence is TGTGCCAGCAGCCCGGGACAGGGGGCCAGGACCGGGGAGCTGTTTTTT. It specifies CASSPGQGARTGELFF.

This clone was picked up many times. V is TRBV25-1 and J is TRBJ2-5, with 7 bases that match TRBD2. Near its end, the DNA agrees better with TRBJ2-7, so the J call may be wrong. This CDR3 region has 16 residues. Per the germline V gene, CDR1 is MGHDK and CDR2 is SYGVNS. The CDR3 is CASSASPGDYSYEQYF. The CDR3 DNA is TGTGCCAGCAGTGCCTCCCCCGGGGACTATTCCTACGAGCAGTACTTC.

The chain links TRBV18 to TRBJ2-7; 7 nucleotides agree with TRBD1. The germline CDR1 and CDR2 sequences are KGHSH and LQKENI. V dropped 3 bases and J dropped 0; count of bases not matched to a gene: 8. CDR3 length: 16 amino acids. CDR3 region: CASSPERRDSSYEQYF. The CDR3, as DNA: TGTGCCAGCTCACCGGAACGAAGGGACAGCTCCTACGAGCAGTACTTC.

This clone was seen once. This chain links TRBV27 with TRBJ2-3, with 13 bases lining up with TRBD2. Trimming took 4 bases from V and 5 from J; bases not matched to a gene: 3. CDR3 length: 15 residues. From germline, CDR1 is MNHEY and CDR2 SMNVEV (reference sequence). The CDR3 DNA follows: TGTGCCAGCAGTTACGGACTAGCGGGAGTAGATACGCAGTATTTT. Its translation is CASSYGLAGVDTQYF.

V is TRBV5-4 and J is TRBJ2-2; D gene ambiguous. The CDR3 is made up of 16 amino acids. V shed 4 bases and J shed 0 bases, with 13 bases lying between them. Looked up from germline, CDR1 is SGHNT and CDR2 is YYREEE (reference sequence). CDR3 DNA sequence: TGTGCCAGCAGCCCCACTCCCCTCGCGAACACCGGGGAGCTGTTTTTT. Translated: CASSPTPLANTGELFF.

The chain employs TRBV7-9 and TRBJ2-7; TRBD1 might be the D (6 bases). The CDR3 is 13 amino acids. Germline CDR1 reads SEHNR; CDR2 reads FQNEAQ (reference sequence). Trimming pared 5 bases from V and 4 bases from J, leaving 12 bases between. The CDR3 here is CASSRFQGYEQYF. As DNA, the CDR3 is TGTGCCAGCAGCAGATTCCAGGGGTACGAGCAGTACTTC.

CDR3 coding DNA: TGCGCCAGCAGCCCCGGACGGTCCGACAATGAGCAGTTCTTC. Protein product: CASSPGRSDNEQFF. V gene TRBV5-1 combines with J gene TRBJ2-1; D is undetermined. The V end lost 4 bases, the J end lost 5 bases, and 13 bases lay between the germline ends. The CDR3 consists of 14 residues. CDR1 is SGHRS, CDR2 YFSETQ, per germline. Combining the CDR3 with reference TRBV5-1 and TRBJ2-1 gives the whole variable domain KAGVTQTPRYLIKTRGQQVTLSCSPISGHRSVSWYQQTPGQGLQFLFEYFSETQRNKGNFPGRFSGRQFSNSRSEMNVSTLELGDSALYLCASSPGRSDNEQFFGPGTRLTVL.

A note on this clone: This may arise from a read error, as a much more abundant clone is one base away. This chain connects TRBV27 to TRBJ1-1, with 7 nucleotides matching TRBD1. CDR1 and CDR2 (germline): MNHEY, SMNVEV (reference sequence). The CDR3 contains 13 residues. The V segment lost 8 bases and the J segment 0 bases; nucleotides outside the gene matches: 3. The CDR3 coding sequence is TGTGCCAGCGGGGGACAGATGAACACTGAAGCTTTCTTT. Encoded protein: CASGGQMNTEAFF.

The chain is built from TRBV6-1 and TRBJ2-1, with 8 nucleotides matching TRBD1. J lost 5 bases, V lost 8 bases, and 5 bases had no gene match. CDR1 is MNHNS and CDR2 is SASEGT in the germline V gene. This CDR3 is built from 13 residues. The CDR3 region is CASQKGQDNEQFF. DNA for the CDR3: TGTGCCAGCCAGAAGGGACAGGACAATGAGCAGTTCTTC.

This clone has just one count. V usage is TRBV10-2 and J usage is TRBJ1-2; no firm D call. Trimming stripped 6 bases from V and 4 bases from J, with 15 bases between. This CDR3 is built from 14 residues. Germline V gene data show CDR1 as WSHSY and CDR2 as SAAADI. The CDR3 sequence: CASRAGSRTYGYTF. In DNA, the CDR3 is TGCGCCAGCAGGGCTGGTTCCCGCACCTATGGCTACACCTTC.

Concerning this clone: Different DNA sequences within this sample yield the same CDR3. The chain uses TRBV5-1 and TRBJ2-1, with D uncertain. The CDR3 is made up of 15 amino acids. Per germline, CDR1 SGHRS and CDR2 YFSETQ. Trimming removed 2 bases from V and 0 bases from J, with 9 bases in between. CDR3 bases: TGCGCCAGCAGCTTAGACCGTAGCTCCTACAATGAGCAGTTCTTC. It yields the protein CASSLDRSSYNEQFF.

This clone was detected a few times. Distinct nucleotide sequences in the sample also encode this CDR3. This rearrangement joins TRBV28 to TRBJ1-1; weak D call: TRBD1 (5 bases). The CDR3 loop spans 17 amino acids. Trimming took off 6 bases at V and 1 base at J, with 21 bases between the two ends. Germline values: CDR1 MDHEN, CDR2 SYDVKM. CDR3 in amino acids: CASSPGRRSGENTEAFF. In nucleotides, the CDR3 is TGTGCCAGCAGCCCCGGCCGTCGTTCGGGGGAGAACACTGAAGCTTTCTTT.

Comment on this clone: An end of the junction differs from the germline gene, which may be a read error. The chain recombines TRBV5-6 with TRBJ1-2; 7 positions match TRBD1. Germline V gives CDR1 SGHDT, CDR2 YYEEEE. The CDR3 loop spans 13 amino acids. DNA for the CDR3: TGTGCCAGCAGCTTGGTGCTCGGGACAGCGCTCTTCTTC. Its translation: CASSLVLGTALFF. The whole variable domain, filled in from reference TRBV5-6 and TRBJ1-2, reads DAGVTQSPTHLIKTRGQQVTLRCSPKSGHDTVSWYQQALGQGPQFIFQYYEEEERQRGNFPDRFSGHQFPNYSSELNVNALLLGDSALYLCASSLVLGTALFFGSGTRLTVV.

The chain has TRBV29-1 and TRBJ1-2; D is ambiguous. The V end lost 3 bases, the J end lost 1 base, and 9 bases lay between the germline ends. Germline V CDR1 and CDR2: SQVTM, ANQGSEA. The CDR3 has 13 residues. The DNA for the CDR3 is TGCAGCGTTGAGGGCGGTAGTAACTATGGCTACACCTTC. This translates into CSVEGGSNYGYTF.

The count of this clone is one. This chain links TRBV4-2 with TRBJ1-1; D is unclear. This CDR3 has 14 amino acids. V lost 2 bases and J lost 7, with 14 bases in between. Per the germline V gene, CDR1 is LGHNA and CDR2 is YNFKEQ. In DNA, the CDR3 is TGTGCCAGCAGCCAAATGATGGTGGCAGGTGAAGCTTTCTTT. This sequence encodes CASSQMMVAGEAFF.

The genes are TRBV18 and TRBJ2-1, with 10 bases identical to TRBD2. Per the germline V gene, CDR1 is KGHSH and CDR2 is LQKENI. The CDR3 loop spans 15 amino acids. V shed 6 bases, J shed 4 bases, and the junction held 6 bases outside the gene matches. The CDR3, as DNA: TGTGCCAGCTCCCCGGGACTAGCGCAATACAATGAGCAGTTCTTC. It yields the protein CASSPGLAQYNEQFF.

V gene TRBV20-1 combines with J gene TRBJ2-5; D ambiguous. Trimming removed 5 bases at V and 0 bases at J, with 1 base between. Germline V lookup: CDR1 DFQATT, CDR2 SNEGSKA (reference sequence). CDR3 length: 10 residues. The CDR3: CSADQETQYF. CDR3 coding DNA: TGCAGTGCTGACCAAGAGACCCAGTACTTC.

About this clone itself: This specimen includes other DNA sequences encoding the same CDR3. This chain uses TRBV6-1 with TRBJ1-4; D not resolved. Germline CDR1 reads MNHNS; CDR2 reads SASEGT. V was shortened by 1 base and J by 5 bases, with 8 bases between the two germline ends. The CDR3 is made up of 14 amino acids. Written as DNA, the CDR3 is TGTGCCAGCAGTGAAGGGGGTATCAATGAAAAACTGTTTTTT. Its translation is CASSEGGINEKLFF.

The chain carries TRBV7-3 and TRBJ2-7; D not resolved. Germline loops: CDR1 SGHTA, CDR2 FQGTGA. V was cut by 8 bases and J by 3 bases, with 8 bases left in between. The CDR3 totals 11 residues. The CDR3 nucleotides are TGTGCCAGCGGACGGATCTACGAGCAGTACTTC. Translating it yields CASGRIYEQYF.

Concerning this clone: One junction end disagrees with the germline gene, perhaps due to a read error. The chain is built from TRBV5-1 and TRBJ1-5, with 7 bases fitting TRBD1. There are 16 residues in the CDR3. The germline gives CDR1 SGHRS, CDR2 YFSETQ. The CDR3 nucleotides read TGCGCCAGCAGACCAGGGACAGCCGGTAGCCATCAGCCCCAGCATTTT. This gives the protein CASRPGTAGSHQPQHF. Using reference TRBV5-1 and TRBJ1-5 for the parts outside the CDR3, the full variable domain is KAGVTQTPRYLIKTRGQQVTLSCSPISGHRSVSWYQQTPGQGLQFLFEYFSETQRNKGNFPGRFSGRQFSNSRSEMNVSTLELGDSALYLCASRPGTAGSHQPQHFGDGTRLSIL.

The rearrangement uses TRBV27 and TRBJ1-1; D is unclear. The V and J ends lost 3 bases and 0 bases respectively, with 8 bases between them. CDR1 is MNHEY and CDR2 is SMNVEV in the germline V gene (reference sequence). The CDR3 is 14 residues long. The CDR3 spells CASSFLPMNTEAFF. The CDR3 nucleotides read TGTGCCAGCAGTTTCCTCCCGATGAACACTGAAGCTTTCTTT.

CDR3: CASSDSWGQGTTEAFF. The CDR3 region has the DNA TGTGCCAGCAGTGACTCTTGGGGACAGGGGACCACTGAAGCTTTCTTT. This sequence joins TRBV6-4 and TRBJ1-1, with TRBD1 identical over 10 bases. Germline assignment: CDR1 MRHNA and CDR2 SNTAGT. V shed 0 bases, J shed 4 bases, and the junction held 5 bases outside the gene matches. The CDR3 spans 16 residues.

The chain employs TRBV11-1 and TRBJ2-3; D unclear. Trimming removed 3 bases at V and 9 bases at J, with 16 bases between. The CDR3 is 14 amino acids. CDR1 SGHAT and CDR2 FQDESV come from the germline V gene (reference sequence). The CDR3 region is CASSFSMEGRTQYF. The CDR3, as DNA: TGTGCCAGCAGCTTCTCGATGGAAGGGCGGACGCAGTATTTT.

This clone has only a few counts. The DNA for the CDR3 is TGTGCCAGCAGTATGGGACTACCCTCCCCCGGGGAGCTGTTTTTT. As protein: CASSMGLPSPGELFF. The V gene is TRBV2, the J gene TRBJ2-2; 7 bases map to TRBD2. The V segment lost 5 bases and the J segment 6 bases; nucleotides outside the gene matches: 9. Germline V CDR1 and CDR2: SNHLY, FYNNEI. The CDR3 runs 15 residues. The full variable domain, completed using reference TRBV2 and TRBJ2-2, is EPEVTQTPSHQVTQMGQEVILRCVPISNHLYFYWYRQILGQKVEFLVSFYNNEISEKSEIFDDQFSVERPDGSNFTLKIRSTKLEDSAMYFCASSMGLPSPGELFFGEGSRLTVL.

The chain uses TRBV15 and TRBJ1-1; D gene uncertain. Per the germline V gene, CDR1 is LNHNV and CDR2 is YYDKDF (reference sequence). Between the trimmed V and J ends, which lost 0 bases and 0 bases, there was a span of 2 bases. The CDR3 consists of 13 residues. The CDR3 spells CATSRDVNTEAFF. In nucleotides, the CDR3 is TGTGCCACCAGCAGAGACGTGAACACTGAAGCTTTCTTT.